These 10 T cell receptor beta chains were sequenced from one sample in a study of glioma-infiltrating T cells. The iRepertoire nested amplicon-rescue multiplex PCR amplified TCR alpha and beta CDR3s from RNA. TCRdb re-derived calls from the multiplex PCR reads in MiXCR, one entry per CDR3 protein. The data hold around 190,000 distinct CDR3 sequences, with more than 35% observed a single time. Source material: glioma tissue, nonneoplastic brain tissue, or PBMCs (not recorded which). These TCRs come from a human donor with low-grade glioma or glioblastoma, undergoing nonglioma brain surgery, or in good health (not recorded which).

This clonotype has just a few counts. V is TRBV7-9 and J is TRBJ2-1; D is perhaps TRBD2 (5 bases). The V end was cut by 2 bases, the J end by 6 bases, with 14 bases between. The V gene's germline CDR1 is SEHNR and CDR2 FQNEAQ (reference sequence). CDR3 size: 15 residues. The CDR3 DNA sequence: TGTGCCAGCAGCTTATCCTCGGGGAACCGCAATGAGCAGTTCTTC. Translated: CASSLSSGNRNEQFF.

In the case of this clonotype: A much larger clone differs by one base, so this may be a read error. The genes are TRBV28 and TRBJ2-3; 9 nucleotides line up with TRBD2. CDR3 length: 17 amino acids. V lost 3 bases and J lost 5; bases outside the gene matches: 12. Germline CDR1 is MDHEN and CDR2 is SYDVKM. The CDR3 DNA sequence: TGTGCCAGCAGTTTTTTCCGTGGAGGGCGGGGGGGAGATACGCAGTATTTT. Protein product: CASSFFRGGRGGDTQYF.

The chain has TRBV14 and TRBJ2-7, with D unclear. This CDR3 is 14 amino acids long. The germline V gene encodes CDR1 SGHDN and CDR2 FVKESK. Trimming pared 0 bases from V and 7 bases from J, leaving 13 bases between. The CDR3: CASSQEQSYNEQYF. The CDR3 coding sequence is TGTGCCAGCAGCCAAGAACAGTCATACAATGAGCAGTACTTC.

This clonotype was counted many times. The rearrangement links TRBV6-2 or TRBV6-3 to TRBJ2-1, with a weak D call TRBD2 (6 bases). Germline loops: CDR1 MNHEY, CDR2 SVGEGT. The CDR3 runs 15 residues. Trimming removed 4 bases from V and 0 bases from J, with 10 bases in between. The chain's CDR3 is CASSSGGNSYNEQFF. CDR3 nucleotides: TGTGCCAGCAGTTCCGGGGGTAACTCCTACAATGAGCAGTTCTTC.

Of note for this clonotype: With a much larger clone just one base away, this may be a read error. The genes are TRBV28 and TRBJ2-3, with D possibly TRBD2 on 5 matching bases. V was cut by 7 bases and J by 0 bases, with 11 bases left in between. In germline, CDR1 is MDHEN, CDR2 SYDVKM. The CDR3 sequence is 14 residues long. This CDR3 reads CASIRDTSTDTQYF. CDR3 coding DNA: TGTGCCAGCATACGGGATACTAGCACAGATACGCAGTATTTT.

This clonotype was counted ten times or more. The rearrangement links TRBV6-1 to TRBJ2-1; 10 bases are shared with TRBD2. The CDR3 covers 16 residues. Germline loops: CDR1 MNHNS, CDR2 SASEGT. The junction had 9 bases not matched to a gene; V was cut back by 3 bases and J by 7 bases. This chain's CDR3 is CASSEILAGSYNEQFF. Written as DNA, the CDR3 is TGTGCCAGCAGTGAGATACTAGCGGGGAGTTATAATGAGCAGTTCTTC.

A word on this clonotype: Germline and junction disagree at one end, which may indicate a read error. The CDR3 DNA is TGTGCCAGCGGTGCAGGGAACTATGGCTACGCCTTC. Translation gives CASGAGNYGYAF. The chain employs TRBV6-1 and TRBJ1-2; D is possibly TRBD1 (5 bases). The CDR3 totals 12 residues. The germline V gene has CDR1 MNHNS and CDR2 SASEGT.

Notes on this clonotype: The germline gene is not matched at one end of the junction; a read error may be the cause. The chain links TRBV20-1 to TRBJ2-7; TRBD2 aligns across 9 bases. Germline-derived CDR1 and CDR2 are DFQATT and SNEGSKA (reference sequence). The CDR3 length is 17 residues. The CDR3 spells CSDRPIGGSGSSYEQYF. The CDR3 nucleotides are TGCAGTGATAGACCCATCGGTGGTAGCGGGAGCTCCTACGAGCAGTACTTC.

In regard to this clonotype: It may be a read error: a sequence one base away is much more abundant. This chain connects TRBV6-1 to TRBJ1-2; possibly TRBD1 for D (6 bases). V was shortened by 9 bases and J by 4 bases, with 12 bases between the two germline ends. This CDR3 spans 12 amino acids. Germline V gene sequence: CDR1 MNHNS, CDR2 SASEGT. CDR3: CARGGVLYGYTF. CDR3 nucleotide sequence: TGTGCCAGAGGGGGGGTTCTCTATGGCTACACCTTC.

This clonotype came up many times. The chain has TRBV29-1 and TRBJ1-2, with TRBD1 matching over 8 bases. V gave up 6 bases and J gave up 4 bases; unmatched junction bases: 7. Germline CDR1 reads SQVTM; CDR2 reads ANQGSEA. The CDR3 runs 13 residues. CDR3 protein: CSVQTGDGYGYTF. The DNA for the CDR3 is TGCAGCGTCCAGACAGGGGATGGCTATGGCTACACCTTC.